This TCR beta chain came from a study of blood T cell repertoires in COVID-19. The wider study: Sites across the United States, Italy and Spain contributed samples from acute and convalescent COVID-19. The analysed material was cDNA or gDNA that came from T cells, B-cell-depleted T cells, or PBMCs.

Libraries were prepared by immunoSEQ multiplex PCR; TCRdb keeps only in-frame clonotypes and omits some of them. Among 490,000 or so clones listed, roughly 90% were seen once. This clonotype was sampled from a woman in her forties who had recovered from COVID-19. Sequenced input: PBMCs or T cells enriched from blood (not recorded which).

CDR3 nucleotide sequence: TGTGCCAGCAGCCCCCGGGTAGCGGGCCGGGGGGAGCAGTACTTC. Its protein product is CASSPRVAGRGEQYF. The chain employs TRBV11-2 and TRBJ2-7, with 7 bases fitting TRBD2. There are 15 residues in the CDR3. CDR1 is SGHAT, CDR2 FQNNGV, per germline. The ends lost 5 bases at V and 7 bases at J; junction bases unmatched: 14. Using reference TRBV11-2 and TRBJ2-7 for the parts outside the CDR3, the full variable domain is EAGVAQSPRYKIIEKRQSVAFWCNPISGHATLYWYQQILGQGPKLLIQFQNNGVVDDSQLPKDRFSAERLKGVDSTLKIQPAKLEDSAVYLCASSPRVAGRGEQYFGPGTRLTVT.